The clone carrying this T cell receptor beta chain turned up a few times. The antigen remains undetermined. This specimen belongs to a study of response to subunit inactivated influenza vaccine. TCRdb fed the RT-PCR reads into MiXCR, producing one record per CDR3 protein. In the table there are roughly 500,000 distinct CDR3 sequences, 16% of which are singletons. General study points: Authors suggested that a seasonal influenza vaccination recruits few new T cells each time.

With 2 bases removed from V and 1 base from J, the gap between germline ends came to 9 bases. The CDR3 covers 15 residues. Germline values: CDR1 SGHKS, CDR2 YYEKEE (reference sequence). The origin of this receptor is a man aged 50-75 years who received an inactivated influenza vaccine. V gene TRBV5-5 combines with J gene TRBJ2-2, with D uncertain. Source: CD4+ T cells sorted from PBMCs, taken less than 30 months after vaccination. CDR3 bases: TGTGCCAGCAGCTTTACCAGGATGAACACCGGGGAGCTGTTTTTT. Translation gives CASSFTRMNTGELFF.